The sequence of this TCR beta chain was determined in a study of chemoradiotherapy in HPV16-positive cancers. General study results and limits: In HPV16-positive patients, HPV-responsive T-cell expansion tracked better recurrence-free survival. Only a couple of HPV16-positive patients supplied the functional HPV-specificity definition.

The germline CDR1 and CDR2 sequences are SGHRS and YFSETQ. Trimming took 7 bases from V and 1 from J; bases not matched to a gene: 5. The CDR3 length is 15 residues. To note about this clone: Its antigen is unknown.

The repertoire was sequenced with immunoSEQ multiplex PCR; TCRdb's copy has only in-frame clones and lacks some. This table has approximately 32,000 clones, 80% to 90% appearing once. This clonotype was obtained from a human donor with HPV-associated anogenital cancer. The source was blood, collected from a patient who underwent chemoradiotherapy. The chain combines TRBV5-1 with TRBJ2-1; 10 positions match TRBD1. CDR3 residues: CASRQGQGSYNEQFF. CDR3 DNA: TGCGCCAGCCGTCAGGGACAGGGGTCCTACAATGAGCAGTTCTTC.